The 14 T cell receptor beta chains below all came from one sample that was sequenced in a study of beta chain features in type 1 diabetes. Since all of the isolated RNA was reverse transcribed, expressed TCRB transcripts were what got sequenced. Clones were read by immunoSEQ multiplex PCR, and TCRdb kept only the in-frame ones, dropping some. The sample lists about 640,000 clones, 9.5% to 15% occurring once. Study observations and caveats: Across all four CD4+ subsets, people with type 1 diabetes showed modestly shorter TCRB CDR3s.

These receptors' antigens are unknown. The sample consisted of naive CD4+ T cells from blood. Every receptor here comes from a man under 40 with type 1 diabetes.

Comment on this clone: Compared with germline, one end of the junction differs, possibly owing to a read error. This chain uses TRBV7-2 with TRBJ2-7; no definite D call. This CDR3 spans 13 amino acids. Germline CDR1 reads SGHTA; CDR2 reads FQGNSA. The CDR3: CASCFESSYEQYF. The CDR3 DNA reads as TGTGCCAGCTGCTTCGAGAGCTCCTACGAGCAGTACTTC.

This chain connects TRBV5-1 to TRBJ2-7; D unclear. The CDR3 extends over 14 amino acids. The germline V gene has CDR1 SGHRS and CDR2 YFSETQ. V lost 0 bases and J 0 bases, leaving 7 bases between the germline ends. The CDR3 loop reads CASSLERSSYEQYF. CDR3 in DNA: TGCGCCAGCAGCTTGGAAAGGAGCTCCTACGAGCAGTACTTC.

This clone was detected only a few times. The chain carries TRBV5-1 and TRBJ2-5; D unresolved. The CDR3 is 13 residues long. From germline, CDR1 is SGHRS and CDR2 YFSETQ. V shed 4 bases and J shed 5 bases, with 12 bases lying between them. The CDR3 loop is CASSPRAAETQYF. The CDR3 nucleotides are TGCGCCAGCAGCCCCCGGGCAGCCGAGACCCAGTACTTC.

The V call is TRBV6-5, the J call TRBJ1-2; D gene uncertain. This CDR3 spans 13 amino acids. In germline, CDR1 is MNHEY, CDR2 SVGAGI. V was pared by 0 bases and J by 6 bases, with 8 bases between. The CDR3 is CASSYSNGDGYTF. In DNA form, the CDR3 reads TGTGCCAGCAGTTACTCGAATGGTGATGGCTACACCTTC.

The gene calls are TRBV28 and TRBJ1-2; D remains unclear. V shed 2 bases and J shed 6 bases, with 7 bases lying between them. Germline V gives CDR1 MDHEN, CDR2 SYDVKM. The CDR3 runs 12 residues. The CDR3 protein is CASSLQRDGYTF. The DNA for the CDR3 is TGTGCCAGCAGTTTACAGAGGGATGGCTACACCTTC.

This clone was observed a few times. The CDR3: CASSSPWGGEQYF. In DNA form, the CDR3 reads TGTGCCAGCAGTAGCCCGTGGGGAGGCGAGCAGTACTTC. The J gene is TRBJ2-7, the V gene TRBV6-5, with a tentative D call TRBD2 (6 bases). The CDR3 runs 13 residues. With 5 bases removed from V and 6 bases from J, the gap between germline ends came to 14 bases. Germline CDR1 and CDR2: MNHEY and SVGAGI.

The chain combines TRBV10-1 with TRBJ2-1; 8 bases map to TRBD2. Germline V gene sequence: CDR1 WNHNN, CDR2 SYGVQD (reference sequence). The CDR3 is 19 residues long. With 2 bases clipped from V and 1 base from J, the junction kept 13 bases outside the gene matches. CDR3 sequence: CASSEGVMSGGQSYNEQFF. As DNA, the CDR3 is TGCGCCAGCAGTGAGGGGGTTATGAGCGGGGGACAATCCTACAATGAGCAGTTCTTC.

This chain joins TRBV6-1 and TRBJ2-5; 10 bases are a match to TRBD2. The V and J ends lost 7 bases and 5 bases, in that order; junction bases with no gene match: 7. Germline-derived CDR1 and CDR2 are MNHNS and SASEGT. This CDR3 comprises 14 residues. CDR3 nucleotides: TGTGCCAGCATAGAGCGGGGGGGCCGCGAGACCCAGTACTTC. Translated, it gives CASIERGGRETQYF.

This clone showed up just a few times. The chain carries TRBV18 and TRBJ2-3; unclear D gene. The CDR3 consists of 15 residues. Trimming removed 3 bases from V and 2 bases from J, with 12 bases in between. Germline assignment: CDR1 KGHSH and CDR2 LQKENI. This CDR3 is CASSPNNIPTDTQYF. CDR3 coding DNA: TGTGCCAGCTCACCCAATAACATTCCCACAGATACGCAGTATTTT. Full variable domain (rest looked up from reference TRBV18 and TRBJ2-3): NAGVMQNPRHLVRRRGQEARLRCSPMKGHSHVYWYRQLPEEGLKFMVYLQKENIIDESGMPKERFSAEFPKEGPSILRIQQVVRGDSAAYFCASSPNNIPTDTQYFGPGTRLTVL.

The genes are TRBV5-4 and TRBJ2-1; 10 bases are a match to TRBD2. This CDR3 has 16 residues. Losses at the gene ends were 0 bases for V and 6 bases for J; bases not matched to a gene: 6. The germline V gene has CDR1 SGHNT and CDR2 YYREEE (reference sequence). In DNA form, the CDR3 reads TGTGCCAGCAGCTTGGTGTCAGCGGGGGGGCCCAATGAGCAGTTCTTC. Translated: CASSLVSAGGPNEQFF.

This sequence joins TRBV19 and TRBJ2-1, with 9 bases matching TRBD2. Germline V gene lookup returns CDR1 LNHDA and CDR2 SQIVND (reference sequence). Trimming removed 6 bases from V and 3 bases from J; junction bases left unmatched: 6. The CDR3 contains 15 residues. CDR3 residues: CASRPLAGDYNEQFF. CDR3 in DNA: TGTGCCAGTAGGCCCTTAGCGGGGGACTACAATGAGCAGTTCTTC.

The V call is TRBV13, the J call TRBJ2-5; D may match TRBD1 or TRBD2 (5 bases each). The CDR3 spans 13 residues. V lost 1 base, J lost 9 bases, and 12 bases lay in between. CDR1 and CDR2 (germline): PRHDT, FYEKMQ (reference sequence). In nucleotides, the CDR3 is TGTGCCAGCAGCTTAGCAGGGAGAGTGGCCCAGTACTTC. It codes for CASSLAGRVAQYF.

In DNA, the CDR3 is TGTGCCAGCAGTGAATTCGGATTTCCCTCCCGCGAGCAGTACTTC. It specifies CASSEFGFPSREQYF. The chain is built from TRBV25-1 and TRBJ2-7; D is unresolved. The germline CDR1 and CDR2 sequences are MGHDK and SYGVNS. V was cut by 1 base and J by 6 bases, with 16 bases left in between. The CDR3 loop spans 15 amino acids.

The J gene is TRBJ2-1, the V gene TRBV5-4, with D hard to call. Germline V gene lookup returns CDR1 SGHNT and CDR2 YYREEE (reference sequence). The CDR3 covers 14 residues. Between the trimmed V and J ends, which lost 7 bases and 2 bases, there was a span of 13 bases. Here the CDR3 DNA reads TGTGCCAGCCAGCCACCAGGAGCCTACAATGAGCAGTTCTTC. As protein: CASQPPGAYNEQFF.